One T cell receptor beta chain is described in this entry. The data belong to a study of T cell changes during pregnancy in multiple sclerosis. CDR1 and CDR2 from the germline V gene are SNHLY and FYNNEI. The CDR3 consists of 12 residues. V was shortened by 1 base and J by 14 bases, with 13 bases between the two germline ends. Clones were read by immunoSEQ multiplex PCR, and TCRdb kept only the in-frame ones, dropping some. The sample lists around 40,000 clones; roughly nine tenths were seen once. The receptor was isolated from a female donor with multiple sclerosis, enrolled in a pregnancy study. The chain combines TRBV2 with TRBJ2-3, with D maybe TRBD2 (8 bases). The sequencing here drew on CD4+ T cells from peripheral blood mononuclear cells, taken before pregnancy. The CDR3 region is CASSEGGGTAYF. CDR3 bases: TGTGCCAGCAGTGAAGGCGGGGGGACAGCGTATTTT.